The rows below give T cell receptor beta chains drawn from one sample of a study of control samples from healthy donors and cancer patients. Sequencing used immunoSEQ multiplex PCR; TCRdb keeps in-frame clones, though not all of them. Of roughly 160,000 clones listed, approximately 96% are singletons. Sequences were obtained from blood. The source of these receptors is a woman aged 25 to 45 in good health. The CDR3 runs from the conserved cysteine through the conserved F or W. The D gene is left open where the match is weak. Where a row states a size, it is once, few, many or the class of an expanded clone; other rows omit it.

TRBJ1-2 | TRBV2 | TRBD1 | 17 | . | CASSSSHRGQFLFGYTF | TGTGCCAGCAGTAGTAGTCACAGGGGCCAATTCCTGTTTGGCTACACCTTC
TRBJ2-3 | TRBV9 | . | 14 | few | CASSAQKSTDTQYF | TGTGCCAGCAGCGCCCAGAAAAGCACAGATACGCAGTATTTT
TRBJ2-2 | TRBV7-7 | TRBD2 | 18 | once | CASSLVPSSGTNTGELFF | TGTGCTAGCAGCTTAGTTCCCTCTAGCGGTACGAACACCGGGGAGCTGTTTTTT
TRBJ1-5 | TRBV6-5 | . | 15 | . | CASRADSSRNQPQHF | TGTGCCAGCAGAGCTGACAGTTCACGCAATCAGCCCCAGCATTTT
TRBJ1-1 | TRBV5-1 | TRBD1 | 16 | . | CASSEGQGIIDTEAFF | TGCGCCAGCAGCGAGGGACAGGGTATTATCGACACTGAAGCTTTCTTT
TRBJ2-2 | TRBV27 | TRBD1 | 18 | once | CASSLLSGTGGYTGELFF | TGTGCCAGCAGTTTATTATCTGGGACAGGGGGTTACACCGGGGAGCTGTTTTTT
TRBJ2-6 | TRBV4-1 | . | 16 | once | CASSQIRSSGANVLTF | TGCGCCAGCAGCCAAATAAGAAGCTCTGGGGCCAACGTCCTGACTTTC
TRBJ2-1 | TRBV5-1 | TRBD2 | 15 | . | CASSLLTSGKNEQFF | TGCGCCAGCAGCTTGCTTACTAGCGGGAAAAATGAGCAGTTCTTC
TRBJ2-7 | TRBV7-9 | . | 13 | . | CASTTSGVYEQYF | TGTGCCAGCACCACCTCGGGGGTTTACGAGCAGTACTTC
TRBJ2-7 | TRBV12-3/TRBV12-4 | TRBD2 | 13 | once | CASSLLAGYEQYF | TGTGCCAGCAGTTTACTAGCGGGCTACGAGCAGTACTTC
TRBJ2-2 | TRBV18 | . | 16 | . | CASSPPSGSNTGELFF | TGTGCCAGCTCACCACCGTCAGGCTCGAACACCGGGGAGCTGTTTTTT
TRBJ1-5 | TRBV7-2 | . | 15 | . | CASSYGQPSNQPQHF | TGTGCCAGCAGCTATGGACAGCCGAGCAATCAGCCCCAGCATTTT
TRBJ2-1 | TRBV5-1 | . | 11 | . | CASSQERIMFF | TGCGCCAGCAGCCAAGAGCGGATTATGTTCTTC
TRBJ2-7 | TRBV30 | TRBD1 | 15 | . | CAWRVRTGVTYEQYF | TGTGCCTGGAGGGTCAGGACAGGGGTGACCTACGAGCAGTACTTC
TRBJ2-7 | TRBV5-6 | TRBD2 | 16 | . | CASSFNLAGVLYEQYF | TGTGCCAGCAGCTTCAATCTAGCGGGGGTTCTTTACGAGCAGTACTTC
TRBJ1-6 | TRBV3-1/TRBV3-2 | . | 15 | once | CASSSRPGDGSPLHF | TGTGCCAGCAGCTCCCGTCCGGGGGATGGGTCACCCCTCCACTTT
TRBJ2-7 | TRBV7-9 | . | 12 | . | CASSLPLGEQYF | TGTGCCAGCAGCCTACCTTTGGGGGAGCAGTACTTC
TRBJ1-2 | TRBV29-1 | . | 10 | . | CSVEYKGYTF | TGCAGCGTTGAATACAAGGGCTACACCTTC
TRBJ2-2 | TRBV30 | TRBD1 | 16 | . | CAWSVGWDSYTGELFF | TGTGCCTGGAGTGTAGGATGGGACAGTTACACCGGGGAGCTGTTTTTT
TRBJ2-1 | TRBV2 | . | 12 | . | CASWAGYNEQFF | TGTGCCAGTTGGGCGGGGTACAATGAGCAGTTCTTC
TRBJ2-7 | TRBV7-9 | . | 14 | . | CASSQGQRNYEQYF | TGTGCCAGCAGCCAGGGGCAGAGAAACTACGAGCAGTACTTC
TRBJ2-7 | TRBV30 | . | 12 | . | CAWSSGSYEQYF | TGTGCCTGGAGTAGCGGGTCCTACGAGCAGTACTTC
TRBJ2-2 | TRBV29-1 | . | 13 | . | CSVRQVNTGELFF | TGCAGCGTACGGCAGGTGAACACCGGGGAGCTGTTTTTT
TRBJ2-7 | TRBV11-2 | TRBD2 | 11 | . | CASSLGGGQYF | TGTGCCAGCAGCTTAGGGGGGGGGCAGTACTTC
TRBJ1-5 | TRBV3-1/TRBV3-2 | . | 12 | . | CASSQEGGGQHF | TGTGCCAGCAGCCAAGAGGGGGGCGGCCAGCATTTT
TRBJ2-1 | TRBV7-9 | TRBD2 | 17 | once | CASSLGLLADYTHEQFF | TGTGCCAGCAGCTTAGGGTTGCTAGCGGACTACACGCATGAGCAGTTCTTC
TRBJ1-3 | TRBV28 | TRBD1 | 14 | . | CAISQGAIGNTIYF | TGTGCCATCTCACAGGGGGCAATCGGAAACACCATATATTTT
TRBJ1-1 | TRBV2 | . | 13 | . | CASHRESSTEAFF | TGTGCCAGTCACAGGGAATCTAGCACTGAAGCTTTCTTT
TRBJ2-4 | TRBV28 | . | 14 | once | CASRVQGTKNIQYF | TGTGCCAGCAGGGTACAGGGAACCAAAAACATTCAGTACTTC
TRBJ2-1 | TRBV6-5 | TRBD2 | 13 | once | CASRGRDYNEQFF | TGTGCCAGCAGGGGGAGGGACTACAATGAGCAGTTCTTC
TRBJ1-1 | TRBV6-5 | . | 13 | . | CASSYASYTEAFF | TGTGCCAGCAGTTACGCATCCTACACTGAAGCTTTCTTT
TRBJ1-1 | TRBV6-6 | TRBD1 | 16 | . | CASSYPRQGARTEAFF | TGTGCCAGCAGTTACCCGAGACAGGGGGCGCGCACTGAAGCTTTCTTT
TRBJ2-3 | TRBV9 | TRBD2 | 16 | . | CASSVETSGGTDTQYF | TGTGCCAGCAGCGTAGAAACTAGCGGGGGAACAGATACGCAGTATTTT
TRBJ2-3 | TRBV28 | TRBD2 | 15 | . | CASSLAGARTDTQYF | TGTGCCAGCAGTTTAGCGGGAGCGAGGACAGATACGCAGTATTTT
TRBJ2-6 | TRBV2 | TRBD1 | 16 | . | CASREGQGAGANVLTF | TGTGCCAGCAGGGAAGGACAGGGGGCCGGGGCCAACGTCCTGACTTTC
TRBJ2-5 | TRBV5-1 | TRBD2 | 15 | . | CASSLGSSGVETQYF | TGCGCCAGCAGCTTGGGATCTAGCGGGGTAGAGACCCAGTACTTC
TRBJ2-1 | TRBV5-5 | . | 13 | . | CASSLGPVNEQFF | TGTGCCAGCAGCTTAGGACCGGTGAACGAGCAGTTCTTC
TRBJ1-2 | TRBV6-5 | . | 14 | . | CASGLTRGPYGYTF | TGTGCCAGCGGTCTGACCAGGGGACCCTATGGCTACACCTTC
TRBJ2-3 | TRBV6-1 | . | 14 | . | CASSDRGGPDTQYF | TGTGCCAGCAGTGATCGCGGGGGCCCAGATACGCAGTATTTT
TRBJ2-1 | TRBV3-1/TRBV3-2 | TRBD2 | 14 | . | CASRTSGVSNEQFF | TGTGCCAGCCGTACTAGCGGGGTTTCCAATGAGCAGTTCTTC
TRBJ1-1 | TRBV28 | . | 13 | . | CASSWRSNTEAFF | TGTGCCAGCAGCTGGCGGTCCAACACTGAAGCTTTCTTT
TRBJ2-3 | TRBV28 | TRBD2 | 15 | . | CASSRTSGGTDTQYF | TGTGCCAGCAGTAGAACTAGCGGGGGCACAGATACGCAGTATTTT
TRBJ1-4 | TRBV2 | TRBD1 | 14 | . | CASSSRDRNEKLFF | TGTGCCAGCAGCAGCCGGGACAGAAATGAAAAACTGTTTTTT
TRBJ1-3 | TRBV3-1/TRBV3-2 | . | 17 | . | CASSQVGGGVVGNTIYF | TGTGCCAGCAGCCAAGTTGGTGGAGGAGTGGTTGGAAACACCATATATTTT
TRBJ2-1 | TRBV2 | TRBD2 | 17 | . | CASSDPTSGGSYNEQFF | TGTGCCAGCAGTGACCCGACTAGCGGGGGGTCTTACAATGAGCAGTTCTTC
TRBJ2-6 | TRBV19 | . | 17 | . | CASSGGGLLSGANVLTF | TGTGCCAGTAGTGGAGGCGGACTCCTCTCTGGGGCCAACGTCCTGACTTTC
TRBJ2-7 | TRBV4-1 | TRBD1 | 13 | . | CASSQGDRYEQYF | TGCGCCAGCAGCCAAGGGGACAGGTACGAGCAGTACTTC
TRBJ2-3 | TRBV27 | TRBD1 | 15 | . | CASSLTQGLVDTQYF | TGTGCCAGCAGCCTAACACAGGGGTTAGTAGATACGCAGTATTTT
TRBJ1-1 | TRBV11-2 | . | 17 | once | CASSSNPPRTVNTEAFF | TGTGCCAGTAGCTCTAACCCCCCTCGGACAGTGAACACTGAAGCTTTCTTT
TRBJ2-1 | TRBV12-3/TRBV12-4 | . | 13 | . | CASSFRRHNEQFF | TGTGCCAGCAGTTTTCGGCGGCATAATGAGCAGTTCTTC
TRBJ2-1 | TRBV19 | . | 12 | . | CASSDSYNEQFF | TGTGCCAGTAGTGACAGTTACAATGAGCAGTTCTTC
TRBJ1-4 | TRBV5-1 | TRBD1 | 15 | . | CASSRAGGANEKLFF | TGCGCCAGCAGTAGGGCAGGGGGCGCTAATGAAAAACTGTTTTTT
TRBJ2-7 | TRBV7-9 | TRBD1 | 12 | . | CASSDRGGEQYF | TGTGCCAGCAGCGACAGGGGTGGCGAGCAGTACTTC